A selection of T cell receptor beta chains follows, all from one sample in a study of T cell responses to AZD1222 COVID-19 vaccine. Assay used: immunoSEQ multiplex PCR; TCRdb lists only in-frame clones, some missing. The sample lists roughly 80,000 clones, more than 75% seen once, with more than 4% in the top ten. The specimen was peripheral blood, collected on day 0 of AZD1222 vaccination. These receptors came from an adult in good health. Each CDR3 is given with its conserved first and last residue. A D gene is named only where the DNA matches it firmly. A row's size may be missing; if present it is once, few, many or a size class.

d_gene	v_gene	j_gene	abundance	CDR3aa	CDR3nt
TRBD2	TRBV6-1	TRBJ2-7	-	CASSEASGGMSSYEQYF	TGTGCCAGCAGTGAGGCTAGCGGGGGGATGAGCTCCTACGAGCAGTACTTC
-	TRBV2	TRBJ2-5	-	CASNGKILETQYF	TGTGCCAGCAACGGGAAAATTCTAGAGACCCAGTACTTC
TRBD2	TRBV2	TRBJ2-5	-	CATKASGGQETQYF	TGTGCCACGAAAGCTAGCGGGGGACAAGAGACCCAGTACTTC
TRBD1	TRBV3-1/TRBV3-2	TRBJ1-5	-	CASSHRGSYQPQHF	TGTGCCAGCAGCCACAGGGGGTCGTATCAGCCCCAGCATTTT
-	TRBV9	TRBJ1-3	-	CASTEEFGNTIYF	TGTGCCAGCACCGAGGAGTTTGGAAACACCATATATTTT
-	TRBV10-3	TRBJ1-2	once	CAISERASTSNYGYTF	TGTGCCATCAGTGAAAGGGCGTCTACCTCTAACTATGGCTACACCTTC
TRBD1	TRBV9	TRBJ2-1	-	CASSARDRDNEQFF	TGTGCCAGCAGCGCGAGGGACAGAGACAATGAGCAGTTCTTC
-	TRBV7-8	TRBJ1-4	-	CASSLEGGEKLFF	TGTGCCAGCAGCTTAGAGGGGGGAGAGAAACTGTTTTTT
-	TRBV2	TRBJ1-5	-	CASRGERSGNQPQHF	TGTGCCAGCAGGGGGGAGAGGTCCGGGAATCAGCCCCAGCATTTT
-	TRBV19	TRBJ2-4	few	CASSPGVGRRAKNIQYF	TGTGCCAGTAGCCCTGGCGTGGGGAGGAGGGCCAAAAACATTCAGTACTTC
TRBD1	TRBV18	TRBJ2-3	-	CASSQETGVYGTQYF	TGTGCCAGCTCACAGGAGACAGGGGTCTATGGTACGCAGTATTTT
-	TRBV5-1	TRBJ2-1	-	CASSLGVGGGGEQFF	TGCGCCAGCAGCTTGGGAGTAGGAGGTGGCGGTGAGCAGTTCTTC
TRBD2	TRBV5-1	TRBJ2-7	-	CASSLAGGPNYEQYF	TGCGCCAGCAGCTTAGCGGGGGGACCCAACTACGAGCAGTACTTC
TRBD2	TRBV5-8	TRBJ2-3	few	CASSSTGGPADTQYF	TGTGCCAGCAGCTCCACGGGAGGGCCGGCAGATACGCAGTATTTT
-	TRBV19	TRBJ2-1	-	CASSTSEENNEQFF	TGTGCCAGTAGTACCTCGGAAGAGAACAATGAGCAGTTCTTC
-	TRBV5-1	TRBJ2-3	-	CASSVEPGADTQYF	TGCGCCAGCAGCGTCGAGCCTGGGGCAGATACGCAGTATTTT
-	TRBV5-4	TRBJ2-7	-	CASSLIGGGPYEQYF	TGTGCCAGCAGCTTGATCGGTGGTGGCCCCTACGAGCAGTACTTC
-	TRBV5-8	TRBJ1-3	-	CASSSLSSVRNTIYF	TGTGCCAGCAGCTCGCTATCCAGCGTCCGAAACACCATATATTTT
TRBD1	TRBV5-1	TRBJ1-4	-	CASSPGQGATNEKLFF	TGCGCCAGCAGCCCCGGACAGGGCGCAACTAATGAAAAACTGTTTTTT
TRBD1	TRBV19	TRBJ1-1	-	CASILGQGGSTEAFF	TGTGCCAGTATCCTAGGACAGGGGGGGAGCACTGAAGCTTTCTTT
TRBD1	TRBV10-3	TRBJ2-2	-	CAISESGQGTGELFF	TGTGCCATCAGTGAGTCGGGACAGGGCACCGGGGAGCTGTTTTTT
TRBD2	TRBV3-1/TRBV3-2	TRBJ2-5	-	CASSQSRLAGSQETQYF	TGTGCCAGCAGCCAATCCAGGCTAGCGGGGTCCCAAGAGACCCAGTACTTC
TRBD2	TRBV2	TRBJ2-3	-	CASSWTSGRVTDTQYF	TGTGCCAGCAGTTGGACTAGCGGGAGAGTCACAGATACGCAGTATTTT
TRBD1	TRBV10-3	TRBJ1-5	-	CASRDRDTGAQHF	TGTGCCAGCCGGGACAGGGACACTGGGGCCCAGCATTTT